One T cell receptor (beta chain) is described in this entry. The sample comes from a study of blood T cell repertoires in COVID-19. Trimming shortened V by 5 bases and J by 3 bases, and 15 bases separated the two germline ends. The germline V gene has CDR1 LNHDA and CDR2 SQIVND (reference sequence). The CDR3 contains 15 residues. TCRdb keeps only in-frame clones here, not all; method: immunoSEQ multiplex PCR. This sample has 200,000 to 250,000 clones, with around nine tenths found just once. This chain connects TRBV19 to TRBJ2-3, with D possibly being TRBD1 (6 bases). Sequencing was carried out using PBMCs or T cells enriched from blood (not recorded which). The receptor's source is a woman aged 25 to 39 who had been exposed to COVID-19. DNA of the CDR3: TGTGCCAGTAGTCCGACAGGCCCCGGTACAGATACGCAGTATTTT. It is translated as CASSPTGPGTDTQYF.